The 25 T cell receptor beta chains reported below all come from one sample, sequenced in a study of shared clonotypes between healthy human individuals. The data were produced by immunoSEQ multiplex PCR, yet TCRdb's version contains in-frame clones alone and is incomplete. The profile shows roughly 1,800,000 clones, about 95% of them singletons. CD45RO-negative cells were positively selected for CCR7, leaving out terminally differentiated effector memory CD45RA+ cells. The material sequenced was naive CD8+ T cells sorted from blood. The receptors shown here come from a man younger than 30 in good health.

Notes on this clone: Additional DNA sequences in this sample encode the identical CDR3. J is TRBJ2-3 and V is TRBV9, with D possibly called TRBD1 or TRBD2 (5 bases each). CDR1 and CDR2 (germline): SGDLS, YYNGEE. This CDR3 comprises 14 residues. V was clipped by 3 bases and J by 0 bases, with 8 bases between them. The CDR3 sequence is CASSAGDSTDTQYF. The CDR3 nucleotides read TGTGCCAGCAGCGCCGGGGACAGCACAGATACGCAGTATTTT. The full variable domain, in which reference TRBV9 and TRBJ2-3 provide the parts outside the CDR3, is DSGVTQTPKHLITATGQRVTLRCSPRSGDLSVYWYQQSLDQGLQFLIQYYNGEERAKGNILERFSAQQFPDLHSELNLSSLELGDSALYFCASSAGDSTDTQYFGPGTRLTVL.

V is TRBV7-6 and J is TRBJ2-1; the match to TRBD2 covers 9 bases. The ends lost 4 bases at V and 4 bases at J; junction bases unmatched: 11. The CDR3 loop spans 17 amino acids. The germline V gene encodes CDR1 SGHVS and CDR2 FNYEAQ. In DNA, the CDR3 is TGTGCCAGCAGCTGGACACCTAGCGGGGATAGGTACAATGAGCAGTTCTTC. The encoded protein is CASSWTPSGDRYNEQFF.

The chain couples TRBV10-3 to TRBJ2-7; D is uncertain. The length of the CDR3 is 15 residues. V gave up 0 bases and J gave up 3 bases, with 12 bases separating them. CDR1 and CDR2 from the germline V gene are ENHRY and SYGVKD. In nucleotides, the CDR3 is TGTGCCATCAGTGAGTCGGGTCTCTTAGACTACGAGCAGTACTTC. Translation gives CAISESGLLDYEQYF.

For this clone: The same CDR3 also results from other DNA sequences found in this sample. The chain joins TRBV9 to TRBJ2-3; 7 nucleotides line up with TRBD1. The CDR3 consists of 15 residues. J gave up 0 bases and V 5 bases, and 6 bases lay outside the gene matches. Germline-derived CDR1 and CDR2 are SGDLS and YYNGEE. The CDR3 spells CASSEGGSSTDTQYF. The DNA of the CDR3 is TGTGCCAGCAGTGAAGGGGGCTCTAGCACAGATACGCAGTATTTT.

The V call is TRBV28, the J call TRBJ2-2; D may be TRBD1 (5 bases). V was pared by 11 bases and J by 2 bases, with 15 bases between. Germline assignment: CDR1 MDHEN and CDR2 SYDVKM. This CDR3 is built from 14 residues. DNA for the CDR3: TGTGCCGGTCAGGGTGTCGTTAACACCGGGGAGCTGTTTTTT. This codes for CAGQGVVNTGELFF.

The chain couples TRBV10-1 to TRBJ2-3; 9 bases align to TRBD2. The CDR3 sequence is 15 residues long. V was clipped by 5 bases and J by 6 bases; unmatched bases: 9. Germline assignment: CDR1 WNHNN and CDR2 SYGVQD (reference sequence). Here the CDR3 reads CASSNVAGASDTQYF. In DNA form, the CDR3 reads TGCGCCAGCAGTAACGTAGCGGGAGCCTCTGATACGCAGTATTTT.

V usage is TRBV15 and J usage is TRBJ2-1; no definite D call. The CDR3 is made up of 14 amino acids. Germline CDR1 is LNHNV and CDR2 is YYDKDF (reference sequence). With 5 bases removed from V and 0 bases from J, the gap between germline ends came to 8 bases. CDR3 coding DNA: TGTGCCACCAGCTTCATGAGCTCCTACAATGAGCAGTTCTTC. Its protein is CATSFMSSYNEQFF.

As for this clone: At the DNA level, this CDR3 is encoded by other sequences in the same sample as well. The CDR3 here is CASSLNPYNEQFF. CDR3 nucleotides: TGTGCCAGCAGTTTGAACCCTTACAATGAGCAGTTCTTC. The chain carries TRBV27 and TRBJ2-1; no firm D call. Trimming left V 3 bases short and J 4 bases short, with 7 bases between. CDR1 is MNHEY, CDR2 SMNVEV, per germline (reference sequence). The CDR3 consists of 13 residues.

CDR3 sequence: CASSYAAEGVNEQFF. The CDR3 nucleotides are TGTGCCAGCAGTTACGCCGCGGAAGGGGTCAATGAGCAGTTCTTC. The J gene is TRBJ2-1, the V gene TRBV6-5, with TRBD1 as a possible D gene (5 bases). Per the germline V gene, CDR1 is MNHEY and CDR2 is SVGAGI. Trimming took 2 bases from V and 6 from J, leaving 14 bases between them. The CDR3 runs 15 residues.

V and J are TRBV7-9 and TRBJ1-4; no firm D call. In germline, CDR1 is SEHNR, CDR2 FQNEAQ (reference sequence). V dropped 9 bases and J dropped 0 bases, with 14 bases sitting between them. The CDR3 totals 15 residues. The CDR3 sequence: CASSPFGSTNEKLFF. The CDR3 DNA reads TGTGCCAGTTCCCCTTTCGGGTCAACTAATGAAAAACTGTTTTTT.

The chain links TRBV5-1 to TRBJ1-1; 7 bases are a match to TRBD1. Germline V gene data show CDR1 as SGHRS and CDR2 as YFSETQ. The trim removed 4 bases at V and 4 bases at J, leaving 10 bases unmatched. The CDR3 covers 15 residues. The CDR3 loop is CASSLEGGAVTEAFF. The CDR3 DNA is TGCGCCAGCAGCCTGGAAGGGGGCGCGGTCACTGAAGCTTTCTTT.

CDR3 coding DNA: TGCGCCAGCAGCTTGGCCGAAGGGACAGGGGCACCAAACACTGAAGCTTTCTTT. As protein: CASSLAEGTGAPNTEAFF. This rearrangement joins TRBV5-1 to TRBJ1-1; 10 nucleotides align to TRBD1. The CDR3 has 18 amino acids. V lost 0 bases and J lost 2; bases outside the gene matches: 10. CDR1 and CDR2 (germline): SGHRS, YFSETQ.

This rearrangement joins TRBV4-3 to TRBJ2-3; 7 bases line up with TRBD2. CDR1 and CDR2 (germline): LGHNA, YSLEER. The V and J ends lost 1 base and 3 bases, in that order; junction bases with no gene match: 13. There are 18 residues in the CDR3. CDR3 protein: CASSQVLAAAYLTDTQYF. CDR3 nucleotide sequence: TGCGCCAGCAGCCAAGTGCTAGCGGCCGCCTATTTAACAGATACGCAGTATTTT.

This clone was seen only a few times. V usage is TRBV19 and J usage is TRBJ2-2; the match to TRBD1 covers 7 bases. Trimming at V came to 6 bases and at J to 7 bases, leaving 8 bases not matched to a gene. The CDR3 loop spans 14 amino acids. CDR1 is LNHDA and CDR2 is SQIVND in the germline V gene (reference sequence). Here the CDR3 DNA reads TGTGCCAGTAGCCCTTACAGGGGCCACGGGGAGCTGTTTTTT. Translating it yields CASSPYRGHGELFF. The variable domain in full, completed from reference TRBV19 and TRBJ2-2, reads DGGITQSPKYLFRKEGQNVTLSCEQNLNHDAMYWYRQDPGQGLRLIYYSQIVNDFQKGDIAEGYSVSREKKESFPLTVTSAQKNPTAFYLCASSPYRGHGELFFGEGSRLTVL.

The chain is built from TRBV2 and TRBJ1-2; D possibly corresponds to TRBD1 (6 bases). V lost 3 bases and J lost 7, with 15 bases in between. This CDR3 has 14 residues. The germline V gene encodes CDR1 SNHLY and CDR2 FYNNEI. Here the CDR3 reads CASSEGPGAAGYTF. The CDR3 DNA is TGTGCCAGCAGTGAGGGTCCGGGGGCGGCTGGCTACACCTTC.

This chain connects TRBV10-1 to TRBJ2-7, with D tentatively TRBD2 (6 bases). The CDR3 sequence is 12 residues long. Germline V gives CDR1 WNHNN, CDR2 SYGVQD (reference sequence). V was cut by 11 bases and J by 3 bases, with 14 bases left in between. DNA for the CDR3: TGCGCCGGAGGGAAGGAAGGCTACGAGCAGTACTTC. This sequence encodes CAGGKEGYEQYF.

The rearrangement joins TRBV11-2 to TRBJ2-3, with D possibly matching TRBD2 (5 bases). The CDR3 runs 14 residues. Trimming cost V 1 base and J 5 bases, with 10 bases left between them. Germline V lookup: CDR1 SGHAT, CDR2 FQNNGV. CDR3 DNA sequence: TGTGCCAGCAGCTTAGGACTAATCGGAGATACGCAGTATTTT. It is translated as CASSLGLIGDTQYF.

The CDR3: CASSPLGTGDNEQFF. DNA for the CDR3: TGTGCCAGCAGCCCCCTCGGGACAGGGGACAATGAGCAGTTCTTC. V and J are TRBV14 and TRBJ2-1, with 10 bases fitting TRBD1. Germline V gives CDR1 SGHDN, CDR2 FVKESK. This CDR3 comprises 15 residues. J lost 5 bases, V lost 4 bases, and 5 bases had no gene match.

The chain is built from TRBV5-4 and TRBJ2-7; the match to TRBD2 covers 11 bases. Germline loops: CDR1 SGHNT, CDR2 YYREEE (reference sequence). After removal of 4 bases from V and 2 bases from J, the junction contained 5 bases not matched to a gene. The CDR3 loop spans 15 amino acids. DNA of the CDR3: TGTGCCAGCAGCCTGGCGGGACTAGCGGCCTACGAGCAGTACTTC. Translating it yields CASSLAGLAAYEQYF.

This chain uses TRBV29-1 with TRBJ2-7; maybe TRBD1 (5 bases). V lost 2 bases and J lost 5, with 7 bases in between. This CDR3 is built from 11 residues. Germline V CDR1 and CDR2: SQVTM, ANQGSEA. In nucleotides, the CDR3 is TGCAGCGTTGAATTAGGGGACGAGCAGTACTTC. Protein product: CSVELGDEQYF.

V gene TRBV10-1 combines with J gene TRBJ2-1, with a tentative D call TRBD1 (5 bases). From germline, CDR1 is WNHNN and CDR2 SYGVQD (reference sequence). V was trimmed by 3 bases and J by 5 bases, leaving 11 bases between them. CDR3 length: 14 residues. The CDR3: CASSERGTDNEQFF. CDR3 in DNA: TGCGCCAGCAGTGAAAGGGGAACGGACAATGAGCAGTTCTTC.

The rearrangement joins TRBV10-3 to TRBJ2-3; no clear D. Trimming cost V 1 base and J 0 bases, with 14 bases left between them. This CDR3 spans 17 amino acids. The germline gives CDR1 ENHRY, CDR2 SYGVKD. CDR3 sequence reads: CAISEFFSAASTDTQYF. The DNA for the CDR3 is TGTGCCATCAGTGAGTTTTTCTCTGCGGCGAGCACAGATACGCAGTATTTT.

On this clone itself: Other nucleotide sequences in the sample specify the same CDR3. The CDR3 DNA is TGCGCCAGCAGCTTGGGACAGGGAGGTTCCTACGAGCAGTACTTC. It yields the protein CASSLGQGGSYEQYF. The chain is built from TRBV5-1 and TRBJ2-7; possibly TRBD1 for D (7 bases). Per germline, CDR1 SGHRS and CDR2 YFSETQ. Trimming stripped 0 bases from V and 1 base from J, with 11 bases between. The CDR3 sequence is 15 residues long.

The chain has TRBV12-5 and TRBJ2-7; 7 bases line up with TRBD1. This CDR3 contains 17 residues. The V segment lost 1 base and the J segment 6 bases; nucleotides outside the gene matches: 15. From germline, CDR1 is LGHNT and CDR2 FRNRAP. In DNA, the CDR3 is TGTGCTAGTGGTTTGGACCGGAACAGGGGCCCTTATGGCGAGCAGTACTTC. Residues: CASGLDRNRGPYGEQYF.

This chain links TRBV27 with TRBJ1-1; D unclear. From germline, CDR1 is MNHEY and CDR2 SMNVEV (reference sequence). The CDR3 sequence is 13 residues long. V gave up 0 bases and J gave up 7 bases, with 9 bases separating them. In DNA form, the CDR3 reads TGTGCCAGCAGTTTATCAGGTTACAGTGAAGCTTTCTTT. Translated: CASSLSGYSEAFF.